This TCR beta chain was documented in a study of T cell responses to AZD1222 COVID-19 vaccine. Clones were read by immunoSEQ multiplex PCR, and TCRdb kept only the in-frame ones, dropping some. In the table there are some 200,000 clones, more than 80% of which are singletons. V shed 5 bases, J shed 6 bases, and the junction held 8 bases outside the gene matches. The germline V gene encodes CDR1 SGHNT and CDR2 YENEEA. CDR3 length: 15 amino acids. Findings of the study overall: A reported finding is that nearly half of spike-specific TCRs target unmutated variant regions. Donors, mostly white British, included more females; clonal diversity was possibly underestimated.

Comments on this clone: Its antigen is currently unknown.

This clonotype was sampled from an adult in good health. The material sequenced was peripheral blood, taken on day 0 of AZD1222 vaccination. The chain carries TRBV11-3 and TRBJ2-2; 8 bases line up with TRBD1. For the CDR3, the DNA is TGTGCCAGCAGCATCCGGACAGGGAATCCCGGGGAGCTGTTTTTT. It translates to CASSIRTGNPGELFF.